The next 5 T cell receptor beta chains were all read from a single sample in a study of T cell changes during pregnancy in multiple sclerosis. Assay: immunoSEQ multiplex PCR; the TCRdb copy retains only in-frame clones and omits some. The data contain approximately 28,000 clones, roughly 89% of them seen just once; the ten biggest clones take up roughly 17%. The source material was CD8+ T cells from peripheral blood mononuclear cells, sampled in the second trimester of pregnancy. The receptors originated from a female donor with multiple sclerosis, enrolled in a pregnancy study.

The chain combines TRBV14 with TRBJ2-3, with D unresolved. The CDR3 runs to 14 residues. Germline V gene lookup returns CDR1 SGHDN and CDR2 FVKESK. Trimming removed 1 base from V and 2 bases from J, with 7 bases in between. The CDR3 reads CASSQVLPTDTQYF. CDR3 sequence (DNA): TGTGCCAGCAGCCAAGTTCTCCCCACAGATACGCAGTATTTT.

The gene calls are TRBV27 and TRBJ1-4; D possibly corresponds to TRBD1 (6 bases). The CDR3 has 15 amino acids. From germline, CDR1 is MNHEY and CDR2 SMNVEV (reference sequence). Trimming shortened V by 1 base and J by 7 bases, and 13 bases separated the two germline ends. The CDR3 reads CASSLWRTASEKLFF. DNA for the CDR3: TGTGCCAGCAGTTTATGGAGGACAGCCTCTGAAAAACTGTTTTTT.

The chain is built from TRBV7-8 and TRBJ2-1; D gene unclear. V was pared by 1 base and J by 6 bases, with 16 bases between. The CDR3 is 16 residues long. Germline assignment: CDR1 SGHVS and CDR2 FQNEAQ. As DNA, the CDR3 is TGTGCCAGCAGCTTAGTCGTCAAATTTGGCGGCAATGAGCAGTTCTTC. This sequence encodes CASSLVVKFGGNEQFF.

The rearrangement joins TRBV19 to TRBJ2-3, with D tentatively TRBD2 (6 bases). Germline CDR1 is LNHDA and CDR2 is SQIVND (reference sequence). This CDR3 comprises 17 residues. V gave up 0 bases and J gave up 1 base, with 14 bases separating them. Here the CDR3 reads CASSIDTGEVGTDTQYF. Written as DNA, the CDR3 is TGTGCCAGTAGTATAGATACTGGGGAGGTGGGCACAGATACGCAGTATTTT.

CDR3 loop: CASPGDDRANQPQHF. The CDR3 nucleotides read TGTGCCAGTCCCGGGGACGACAGGGCCAATCAGCCCCAGCATTTT. The chain combines TRBV27 with TRBJ1-5; 7 bases are a match to TRBD1. The CDR3 covers 15 residues. Germline trimming cut 9 bases from V and 3 bases from J; bases unmatched to any gene: 11. Germline CDR1 is MNHEY and CDR2 is SMNVEV (reference sequence).